This T cell receptor beta chain is from a study of T-cell memory formation after mild COVID-19. TCRdb independently ran MiXCR on the 5' RACE reads; one entry per CDR3 protein. The table has 350,000 to 500,000 distinct CDR3 sequences, about 19% seen once. This clonotype was observed a handful of times. The receptor comes from an adult woman who had mild COVID-19 (a few samples of this study predate the infection). Cell type and time point are not known. Sequencing was done on a sample of PBMCs or a T cell subset sorted from them (not recorded which).

CDR3 sequence (DNA): TGCAGTCCGAACCAGTCGGGGCAGGCCCAAGCTTTCTTT. Its protein is CSPNQSGQAQAFF. This chain links TRBV20-1 with TRBJ1-1, with D perhaps TRBD1 (5 bases). The germline V and J ends were trimmed by 8 bases and 9 bases, with 22 bases remaining between them. The CDR3 consists of 13 residues. Germline V gives CDR1 DFQATT, CDR2 SNEGSKA (reference sequence).